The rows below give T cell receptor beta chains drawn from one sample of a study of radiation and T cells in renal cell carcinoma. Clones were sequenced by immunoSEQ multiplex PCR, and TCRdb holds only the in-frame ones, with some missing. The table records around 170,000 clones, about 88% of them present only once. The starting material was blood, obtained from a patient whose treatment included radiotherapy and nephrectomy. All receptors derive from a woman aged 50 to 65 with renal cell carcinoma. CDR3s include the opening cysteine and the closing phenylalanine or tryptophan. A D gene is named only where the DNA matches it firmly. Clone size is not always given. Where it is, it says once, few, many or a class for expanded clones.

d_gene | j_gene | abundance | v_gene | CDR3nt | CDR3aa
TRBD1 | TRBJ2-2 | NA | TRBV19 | TGTGCCAGTAGTGAGGGGGCGTACAGCGGGGAGCTGTTTTTT | CASSEGAYSGELFF
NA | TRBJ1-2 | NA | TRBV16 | NA | CASSRFSGPGDGYTF
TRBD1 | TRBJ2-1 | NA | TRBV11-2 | TGTGCCAGCAGCTTACATCCGGGACAGGGGGCAGGTGAGCAGTTCTTC | CASSLHPGQGAGEQFF
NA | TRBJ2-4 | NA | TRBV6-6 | TGTGCCAGCAGTTACTCGGGGGAGACCAAAAACATTCAGTACTTC | CASSYSGETKNIQYF
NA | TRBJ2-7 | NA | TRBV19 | TGTGCCAGTAGTATAGGGGACGGAGGGGGCTACGAGCAGTACTTC | CASSIGDGGGYEQYF
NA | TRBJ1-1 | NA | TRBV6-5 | TGTGCCAGCAGTTACCTCCCAGGAGAAGCTTTCTTT | CASSYLPGEAFF
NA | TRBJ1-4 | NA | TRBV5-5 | TGTGCCAGCAGCTTAAATTCAGTTAATGAAAAACTGTTTTTT | CASSLNSVNEKLFF
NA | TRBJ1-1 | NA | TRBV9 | TGTGCCAGCAGCGTAGGGTGGGGCTTGAGGAACACTGAAGCTTTCTTT | CASSVGWGLRNTEAFF
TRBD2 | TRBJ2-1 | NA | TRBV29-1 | TGCAGCGTTGAAGATCCGACTAGCGGATACAATGAGCAGTTCTTC | CSVEDPTSGYNEQFF
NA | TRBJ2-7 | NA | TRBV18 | TGTGCCAGCTCACCAACAGGCCCCTACGAGCAGTACTTC | CASSPTGPYEQYF
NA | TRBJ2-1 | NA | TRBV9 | TGTGCCAGCAGCGTCGGGGGCGGGTACAATGAGCAGTTCTTC | CASSVGGGYNEQFF
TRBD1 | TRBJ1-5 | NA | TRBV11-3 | TGTGCCAGCAGCTTAGCCCGTAACAGGGGGGATCAGCCCCAGCATTTT | CASSLARNRGDQPQHF
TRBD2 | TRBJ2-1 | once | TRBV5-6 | TGTGCCAGCAGCTGGACTAGCGGGGAGCAGTTCTTC | CASSWTSGEQFF
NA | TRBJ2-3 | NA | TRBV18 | TGTGCCAGCTCACCACCTAGTACAACAGATACGCAGTATTTT | CASSPPSTTDTQYF
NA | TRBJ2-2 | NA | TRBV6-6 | TGTGCCAGCAGTTCACAGGGAACCGGGGAGCTGTTTTTT | CASSSQGTGELFF
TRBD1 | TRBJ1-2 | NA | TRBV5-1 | TGCGCCAGCAGTAAATGGGACAGGGGGTCCGTGGACTATGGCTACACCTTC | CASSKWDRGSVDYGYTF
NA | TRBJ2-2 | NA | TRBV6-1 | TGTGCCAGCACGGGACTTACGAACACCGGGGAGCTGTTTTTT | CASTGLTNTGELFF
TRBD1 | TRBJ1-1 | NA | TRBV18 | TGTGCCAGCTCGAAGAACAGGGGAGGACGCACTGAAGCTTTCTTT | CASSKNRGGRTEAFF
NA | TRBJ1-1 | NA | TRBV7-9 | TGTGCCAGCAGCTCCCTAAGGGGGGTACAAACTGAAGCTTTCTTT | CASSSLRGVQTEAFF
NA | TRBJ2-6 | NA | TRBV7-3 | TGTGCCAGCAGCTTAAATTCCCGGAGCTCTGGGGCCAACGTCCTGACTTTC | CASSLNSRSSGANVLTF
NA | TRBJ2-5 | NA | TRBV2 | TGTGCCAGCAAAAGGAGGGAGACCCAGTACTTC | CASKRRETQYF
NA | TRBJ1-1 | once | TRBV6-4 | TGTGCCAGCAGTGACTCCGTCGGTACGACAGAGAACACTGAAGCTTTCTTT | CASSDSVGTTENTEAFF
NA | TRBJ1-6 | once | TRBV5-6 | TGTGCCAGCAGCTTGGCCCCCAGTAGGGTCAATTCACCCCTCCACTTT | CASSLAPSRVNSPLHF
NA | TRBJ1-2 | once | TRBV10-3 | TGTGCCACGACTCCACAGGTTACTAACTATGGCTACACCTTC | CATTPQVTNYGYTF
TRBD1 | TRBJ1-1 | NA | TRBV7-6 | TGTGCCAGCAGCTTACCGCGGACCAGGGGGCCGAACACTGAAGCTTTCTTT | CASSLPRTRGPNTEAFF
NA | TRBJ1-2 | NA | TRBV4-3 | TGCGCCAGCAGTCCCAACCCCGGGCAGACCCTTAACTATGGCTACACCTTC | CASSPNPGQTLNYGYTF
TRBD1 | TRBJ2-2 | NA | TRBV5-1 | TGCGCCAGCAGCCCCGATCCGGGACAGGTAACCGGGGAGCTGTTTTTT | CASSPDPGQVTGELFF
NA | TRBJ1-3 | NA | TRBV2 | TGTGCCAGCAGGGCGGAGAAATACTCTGGAAACACCATATATTTT | CASRAEKYSGNTIYF